This TCR beta chain derives from a study of CXCR3-negative and CXCR3-positive naive CD8 T cells. Study-level results: Naive CXCR3-negative and CXCR3-positive cells had similar TRBV-TRBJ usage; memory differed. For CXCR3-positive naive cells, TRB CDR3s were more hydrophobic than those of CXCR3-negative naive cells.

About this clonotype itself: No antigen is known for it.

The TRB cDNA libraries were prepared by 5' RACE with UMI labels. TCRdb re-called the 5' RACE reads, yielding one record per CDR3 amino acid sequence without DNA. The repertoire table contains about 150,000 distinct CDR3 sequences. Germline V lookup: CDR1 DFQATT, CDR2 SNEGSKA (reference sequence). The CDR3 length is 15 residues. The specimen sequenced was naive CXCR3+ CD8+ T cells from blood. Specified subset: CD45RO-CCR7+CD27+CD95- naive CD8+ T cells expressing CXCR3 (TNR3+). The chain carries TRBV20-1 and TRBJ2-7. The TCR originated in a human donor in good health. Some clones in this sample may be carry-over from other donors' samples. The CDR3 sequence is CSARGRITAPYEQYF.